A selection of T cell receptor beta chains follows, all from one sample in a study of CD8 T cells in ankylosing spondylitis. Each CDR3 protein gets one entry after TCRdb re-called the 5' RACE reads with MiXCR. The sample includes roughly 370,000 distinct CDR3 sequences, more than 20% seen only once; the top ten take about 16%. Sequences were obtained from blood, either unsorted or a sorted T cell fraction (not recorded which). All receptors derive from a male donor with ankylosing spondylitis. The CDR3 runs from the conserved cysteine through the conserved F or W. The order of the fields is J gene, V gene, D gene, clone size, CDR3 DNA, CDR3 protein. D genes are given only for firm matches. Clone size appears in some rows only: once, few, many, or a class for an expanded clone.

j_gene: TRBJ2-5
v_gene: TRBV10-3
d_gene: .
abundance: .
CDR3nt: TGTGCCATCAGGGGGACTGAGCGGGAGACCCAGTACTTC
CDR3aa: CAIRGTERETQYF

j_gene: TRBJ2-1
v_gene: TRBV29-1
d_gene: TRBD2
abundance: many
CDR3nt: TGCAGCGGTGCTGGGACTAGCGGGGACAATGAGCAGTTCTTC
CDR3aa: CSGAGTSGDNEQFF

j_gene: TRBJ1-2
v_gene: TRBV15
d_gene: .
abundance: once
CDR3nt: TGTGCCACCACCCGCCTCGGGGATTGGGGCTACACCTTC
CDR3aa: CATTRLGDWGYTF

j_gene: TRBJ1-5
v_gene: TRBV6-4
d_gene: TRBD1
abundance: few
CDR3nt: TGTGCCAGCAGGACGGGGACAGGTGGGGGCAATCAGCCCCAGCATTTT
CDR3aa: CASRTGTGGGNQPQHF

j_gene: TRBJ2-1
v_gene: TRBV5-1
d_gene: TRBD1
abundance: .
CDR3nt: TGCGCCAGCAGCTTGGGACAGGGGCCAGGGGATGAGCAGTTCTTC
CDR3aa: CASSLGQGPGDEQFF

j_gene: TRBJ2-7
v_gene: TRBV20-1
d_gene: TRBD2
abundance: few
CDR3nt: TGCAGTGCTAGAGATCTCATGGGACTAGAGCACGAGCAGTACTTC
CDR3aa: CSARDLMGLEHEQYF

j_gene: TRBJ2-5
v_gene: TRBV7-8
d_gene: .
abundance: .
CDR3nt: TGTGCCAGCAGCTTAAGGGCGGACCGGGAGACCCAGTACTTC
CDR3aa: CASSLRADRETQYF

j_gene: TRBJ1-1
v_gene: TRBV5-1
d_gene: .
abundance: few
CDR3nt: TGCGCCAGCAGCCCGTTACAGCTCACTGAAGCTTTCTTT
CDR3aa: CASSPLQLTEAFF

j_gene: TRBJ2-1
v_gene: TRBV6-2/TRBV6-3
d_gene: .
abundance: .
CDR3nt: TGTGCCAGCACTCCGACTAGATTTGGCGAGCAGTTCTTC
CDR3aa: CASTPTRFGEQFF

j_gene: TRBJ1-6
v_gene: TRBV28
d_gene: .
abundance: .
CDR3nt: TGTGCCAGCAGTCAACCCAGGGGCAACCATTCACCCCTCCACTTT
CDR3aa: CASSQPRGNHSPLHF

j_gene: TRBJ2-3
v_gene: TRBV20-1
d_gene: .
abundance: .
CDR3nt: TGCAGTGGAACACCGGGGAGGCAGACGCAGTATTTT
CDR3aa: CSGTPGRQTQYF

j_gene: TRBJ1-2
v_gene: TRBV5-1
d_gene: .
abundance: few
CDR3nt: TGCGCCAGCAGCAGCGGTGACAGCAACGGCTACACCTTC
CDR3aa: CASSSGDSNGYTF

j_gene: TRBJ1-2
v_gene: TRBV6-1
d_gene: TRBD1
abundance: few
CDR3nt: TGTGCCAGCAGAGCGACAGGGGGTGGCTATGGCTACACCTTC
CDR3aa: CASRATGGGYGYTF

j_gene: TRBJ2-2
v_gene: TRBV5-1
d_gene: TRBD1
abundance: many
CDR3nt: TGCGCCAGCAGCTCCGGACAGGATTTTGGCGGGGAGCTGTTTTTT
CDR3aa: CASSSGQDFGGELFF

j_gene: TRBJ2-1
v_gene: TRBV3-1
d_gene: TRBD2
abundance: few
CDR3nt: TGTGCCAGCAGCCAAGATAGCGGGCTCACCCTAATTAACAATGAGCAGTTCTTC
CDR3aa: CASSQDSGLTLINNEQFF

j_gene: TRBJ2-4
v_gene: TRBV20-1
d_gene: TRBD2
abundance: few
CDR3nt: TGCAGTGCTTCGGACTTAGCGGGAGGGCCTTCGGAAAACATTCAGTACTTC
CDR3aa: CSASDLAGGPSENIQYF

j_gene: TRBJ2-1
v_gene: TRBV28
d_gene: .
abundance: many
CDR3nt: TGTGCCAGCACACCGACGGGACTCCCGACGGATGAGCAGTTCTTC
CDR3aa: CASTPTGLPTDEQFF

j_gene: TRBJ2-7
v_gene: TRBV6-5
d_gene: .
abundance: .
CDR3nt: TGTGCCAGCAGTTCCCTGCGCCTCGGACACGAGCAGTACTTC
CDR3aa: CASSSLRLGHEQYF

j_gene: TRBJ2-7
v_gene: TRBV18
d_gene: TRBD2
abundance: .
CDR3nt: TGTGCCAGCTCACCACGGATACTAGCGAACGAGCAGTACTTC
CDR3aa: CASSPRILANEQYF

j_gene: TRBJ1-4
v_gene: TRBV7-3
d_gene: .
abundance: few
CDR3nt: TGTGCCAGCAGCTTACCCTTCCCAACTAATGAAAAACTGTTTTTT
CDR3aa: CASSLPFPTNEKLFF